The entry below gives a single TCR beta chain sequence along with its context. Germline loops: CDR1 MNHEY, CDR2 SMNVEV (reference sequence). V dropped 3 bases and J dropped 1 base, with 7 bases sitting between them. CDR3 length: 13 amino acids. CD8+CD4-CCR7+CD45RA+ cells were sorted as naive CD8 T cells. This sample stems from a study of molecular identifiers for immune sequencing clone quantification. TCRdb processed the PCR reads anew with MiXCR; each CDR3 protein has one entry. In the table there are 85,000 to 130,000 distinct CDR3 sequences, around 33% of which are singletons. Sequenced input: naive CD8+ T cells from blood, with Jurkat cell RNA spiked in. The subset denotes: FACS-sorted CD8+CD4-CCR7+CD45RA+ naive T cells. This clonotype originated in a human donor in good health. Some libraries in this study had Jurkat cell RNA spiked in. The genes are TRBV27 and TRBJ2-7, with D hard to call. The CDR3 DNA follows: TGTGCCAGCAGTTTTGCGGCGTCCTACGAGCAGTACTTC. Translation gives CASSFAASYEQYF.